This TCR beta chain emerged from a study of tumor-infiltrating lymphocytes in localized non-small cell lung cancer. Background on the study: Tumor tissue and non-adjacent uninvolved lung came from each patient. Study-wide results and limits: No link was found between tumor T-cell fraction and recurrence-free survival. Not all patients were TCR sequenced, owing to tissue quantity.

Assay used: immunoSEQ multiplex PCR; TCRdb lists only in-frame clones, some missing. The sample lists about 13,000 clones; 75% to 85% were seen once. From germline, CDR1 is SEHNR and CDR2 FQNEAQ (reference sequence). Trimming cost V 5 bases and J 7 bases; bases outside gene matches: 8. The CDR3 is 15 amino acids. A note on this clone: The antigen remains unidentified.

This receptor was taken from a human donor with non-small cell lung cancer. Sequencing was performed on lung tumor tissue. This sequence joins TRBV7-9 and TRBJ1-6, with 7 bases identical to TRBD1. CDR3: CASSPRTGGNSPLHF. The CDR3 DNA reads as TGTGCCAGCAGCCCCCGGACAGGAGGGAATTCACCCCTCCACTTT.